This T cell receptor beta chain was observed in a study of low-dose radiotherapy and immunotherapy resistance in tumors. Documented time point: before trial treatment. TRAV and TRBV primers primed cDNA for both TCRalpha and TCRbeta. Over around 19 PCR cycles, TCRs were amplified from a constant-region primer and V-primer adapter. TCRdb fed the reads into MiXCR, producing one record per CDR3 protein. The sample records tens of thousands of distinct CDR3 sequences, over 15% being singletons. This clonotype has a count of ten or more. Germline-derived CDR1 and CDR2 are SGHVS and FQNEAQ. After removal of 1 base from V and 3 bases from J, the junction contained 6 bases not matched to a gene. The CDR3 totals 16 residues.

The TCR originated in a male donor with prostate cancer. This specimen consisted of PBMCs, obtained before treatment. The chain links TRBV7-8 to TRBJ2-3; 8 bases are a match to TRBD2. The CDR3 here is CASSLGVGGGTDTQYF. Here the CDR3 DNA reads TGTGCCAGCAGCTTAGGGGTCGGGGGGGGGACAGATACGCAGTATTTT.